The 18 T cell receptor beta chains listed next were all sequenced from one sample in a study of T cells after posttransplantation cyclophosphamide (dated by TCRdb to between 2015 and 2016). Libraries came from the immunoSEQ multiplex PCR assay. Held by TCRdb, this immuneACCESS table contains in-frame sequences only and omits some clones. Under half of the omission traces to an unresolved V gene where checked; the cause of the rest is unknown. The table notes some 43,000 clones here, none of them singletons. The ten largest make up over 2% of the sample. What was sequenced was PBMCs. These receptors all stem from a middle-aged man in good health, CMV-negative, and a related stem cell transplant donor.

This clone occurred many times. J is TRBJ1-2 and V is TRBV20-1, with D unresolved. V was shortened by 6 bases and J by 4 bases, with 6 bases between the two germline ends. The length of the CDR3 is 10 residues. Germline CDR1 DFQATT, CDR2 SNEGSKA (reference sequence). CDR3 sequence: CSALIYGYTF. The CDR3 DNA is TGCAGTGCCTTAATCTATGGCTACACCTTC.

This clone has at least ten counts. The V call is TRBV7-9, the J call TRBJ2-7; a possible D gene is TRBD1 (5 bases). From germline, CDR1 is SEHNR and CDR2 FQNEAQ (reference sequence). V was trimmed by 5 bases and J by 0 bases, leaving 23 bases between them. The CDR3 is 18 amino acids. Written as DNA, the CDR3 is TGTGCCAGCAGCCCATATGGCCCCCAGGGCCGAAGCTCCTACGAGCAGTACTTC. This sequence encodes CASSPYGPQGRSSYEQYF.

This clone occurred many times. This chain joins TRBV9 and TRBJ2-7; 9 nucleotides match TRBD1. The CDR3 spans 14 residues. Germline CDR1 SGDLS, CDR2 YYNGEE. V lost 0 bases and J lost 3; bases outside the gene matches: 1. The CDR3 loop is CASSVAGQGYEQYF. The CDR3 DNA reads as TGTGCCAGCAGCGTAGCGGGACAGGGCTACGAGCAGTACTTC.

This clone occurred many times. The genes are TRBV7-2 and TRBJ2-7; 8 positions agree with TRBD2. Germline V CDR1 and CDR2: SGHTA, FQGNSA. Trimming took 4 bases from V and 5 from J; bases not matched to a gene: 13. The CDR3 has 16 residues. CDR3 in DNA: TGTGCCAGCAGCTCCCCCTTCGGGAGGGCCCGAGACGAGCAGTACTTC. It is translated as CASSSPFGRARDEQYF.

This clone has at least ten counts. The genes are TRBV28 and TRBJ2-1, with 7 positions matching TRBD1. Germline assignment: CDR1 MDHEN and CDR2 SYDVKM. The junction had 17 bases not matched to a gene; V was cut back by 4 bases and J by 5 bases. The CDR3 spans 18 residues. CDR3 bases: TGTGCCAGCAGTTCGCCTCGGGTTGCAGGGGGTAAAAACAATGAGCAGTTCTTC. It encodes CASSSPRVAGGKNNEQFF.

This clone was counted at least ten times. The CDR3, as DNA: TGTGCCAGCAGCGTAAGACAGGGGGCCTACGAGCAGTACTTC. This encodes CASSVRQGAYEQYF. V usage is TRBV9 and J usage is TRBJ2-7, with 9 bases matching TRBD1. Trimming took 1 base from V and 2 from J; bases not matched to a gene: 1. The CDR3 consists of 14 residues. Germline V gene lookup returns CDR1 SGDLS and CDR2 YYNGEE.

This clone occurred many times. The chain carries TRBV14 and TRBJ2-3; D is undetermined. The germline V gene encodes CDR1 SGHDN and CDR2 FVKESK. This CDR3 comprises 15 residues. Trimming took 4 bases from V and 4 from J, leaving 15 bases between them. CDR3 protein: CASSPTVSEADTQYF. The CDR3 DNA sequence: TGTGCCAGCAGCCCCACCGTCAGTGAAGCAGATACGCAGTATTTT.

This clone has at least ten counts. The CDR3, as DNA: TGTGCCAGCAGTCCCACCTCGATTCCAGGGGAGAGGTATGGCAATCAGCCCCAGCATTTT. It yields the protein CASSPTSIPGERYGNQPQHF. V and J are TRBV2 and TRBJ1-5, with D perhaps TRBD1 (6 bases). In germline, CDR1 is SNHLY, CDR2 FYNNEI. Trimming left V 5 bases short and J 2 bases short, with 28 bases between. The CDR3 contains 20 residues.

This clone was recorded at least ten times. The V gene is TRBV18, the J gene TRBJ1-4, with D possibly TRBD1 on 5 matching bases. CDR1 and CDR2 (germline): KGHSH, LQKENI. The CDR3 contains 14 residues. Deletions cut 6 bases from V and 8 bases from J, with 16 bases between. CDR3 region: CASSLQKKGEKLFF. The CDR3 DNA is TGTGCCAGCTCGCTACAAAAAAAGGGGGAAAAACTGTTTTTT.

In this sample, this clone turned up many times. This chain connects TRBV9 to TRBJ1-2; perhaps TRBD1 as D (6 bases). In germline, CDR1 is SGDLS, CDR2 YYNGEE. There are 16 residues in the CDR3. Trimming took 4 bases from V and 6 from J, leaving 22 bases between them. The CDR3, as DNA: TGTGCCAGCAGCACATATGGTTACAGGGCGGTACATGGCTACACCTTC. This sequence encodes CASSTYGYRAVHGYTF.

This clone was observed many times. The rearrangement joins TRBV19 to TRBJ2-3; D is unresolved. The V gene lost 1 base and the J gene lost 2 bases, with 10 bases spanning the gap. Germline values: CDR1 LNHDA, CDR2 SQIVND (reference sequence). The CDR3 runs to 15 residues. CDR3 DNA sequence: TGTGCCAGTAGTATAGGGCAAATTAACACAGATACGCAGTATTTT. Translated, it gives CASSIGQINTDTQYF.

In this sample, this clone turned up many times. The chain combines TRBV4-2 with TRBJ2-7, with 7 bases that match TRBD1. V was clipped by 1 base and J by 0 bases; unmatched bases: 3. CDR3 size: 15 residues. Germline V gene lookup returns CDR1 LGHNA and CDR2 YNFKEQ. The CDR3 bases are TGTGCCAGCAGCCAAGCAGGGGGTTTCTCCTACGAGCAGTACTTC. Translating it yields CASSQAGGFSYEQYF.

This clone has a count of ten or more. The chain links TRBV11-2 to TRBJ1-2, with D maybe TRBD1 (6 bases). V lost 1 base and J 4 bases, leaving 13 bases between the germline ends. Per the germline V gene, CDR1 is SGHAT and CDR2 is FQNNGV. The length of the CDR3 is 15 residues. The CDR3 nucleotides are TGTGCCAGCAGCTTAGTAAGGGGGGGGTTCTATGGCTACACCTTC. As protein: CASSLVRGGFYGYTF.

This clone was found many times. The J gene is TRBJ1-4, the V gene TRBV7-9; 7 bases match TRBD1. With 3 bases clipped from V and 10 bases from J, the junction kept 11 bases outside the gene matches. Germline lookup yields CDR1 SEHNR and CDR2 FQNEAQ (reference sequence). The CDR3 is 15 residues long. The CDR3 sequence: CASSFSPQGIGKLFF. CDR3 nucleotide sequence: TGTGCCAGCAGCTTTTCTCCACAGGGGATTGGAAAACTGTTTTTT.

Many counts were recorded for this clone. V usage is TRBV15 and J usage is TRBJ2-7; 7 positions agree with TRBD1. The CDR3 totals 15 residues. The trim removed 5 bases at V and 3 bases at J, leaving 10 bases unmatched. Germline V gene data show CDR1 as LNHNV and CDR2 as YYDKDF (reference sequence). CDR3 DNA: TGTGCCACCAGCTCGATGAGGGGGCCTTACTACGAGCAGTACTTC. Its protein is CATSSMRGPYYEQYF. The full variable domain, rest sourced from reference TRBV15 and TRBJ2-7, is DAMVIQNPRYQVTQFGKPVTLSCSQTLNHNVMYWYQQKSSQAPKLLFHYYDKDFNNEADTPDNFQSRRPNTSFCFLDIRSPGLGDTAMYLCATSSMRGPYYEQYFGPGTRLTVT.

Many counts were recorded for this clone. The V call is TRBV5-6, the J call TRBJ2-7; TRBD2 might be the D (6 bases). CDR3 length equals 16 residues. Looked up from germline, CDR1 is SGHDT and CDR2 is YYEEEE. V lost 6 bases and J lost 3, with 22 bases in between. CDR3 protein: CASTLQRGIFIYEQYF. The CDR3 DNA follows: TGTGCCAGCACCCTTCAACGCGGGATTTTTATCTACGAGCAGTACTTC.

The table lists this clone with a few counts. A single base separates this from a much larger clone, so it may be a read error. The rearrangement uses TRBV5-1 and TRBJ2-5, with TRBD2 identical over 10 bases. The J call may be wrong; the DNA end is better matched by TRBJ2-7. Germline CDR1 and CDR2: SGHRS and YFSETQ. The CDR3 contains 14 residues. CDR3 protein: CASSLTSGIYEQYF. In DNA, the CDR3 is TGCGCCAGCAGCTTGACTAGCGGGATCTACGAGCAGTACTTC.

Many counts were recorded for this clone. The rearrangement uses TRBV5-1 and TRBJ2-3; D is possibly TRBD2 (5 bases). The V end was cut by 0 bases, the J end by 1 base, with 6 bases between. The CDR3 consists of 14 residues. Germline loops: CDR1 SGHRS, CDR2 YFSETQ. The CDR3 is CASSLEEGTDTQYF. The CDR3 DNA reads as TGCGCCAGCAGCTTGGAGGAGGGCACAGATACGCAGTATTTT.